The 26 T cell receptor beta chains listed next were all sequenced from one sample in a study of T cell changes during pregnancy in multiple sclerosis (dated by TCRdb to about 2019). The method was the immunoSEQ multiplex PCR assay. Held by TCRdb, this immuneACCESS table contains in-frame sequences only and omits some clones. Under half of the omission traces to an unresolved V gene where checked; the cause of the rest is unknown. Recorded for this sample are tens of thousands of clones; 90% to 95% of them occurred a single time. Of the sample, about 0.3% is held by the ten largest clones. The sequenced sample was CD4+ T cells from peripheral blood mononuclear cells, obtained in the third trimester of pregnancy. The source is a female donor in good health, enrolled as a control in a pregnancy study.

This clone was observed a single time. V gene TRBV5-6 combines with J gene TRBJ2-7, with 8 bases identical to TRBD1. The CDR3 length is 13 residues. Trimming removed 5 bases from V and 7 bases from J; junction bases left unmatched: 8. CDR1 SGHDT and CDR2 YYEEEE come from the germline V gene. CDR3 in amino acids: CASRKTGVGEQYF. CDR3 bases: TGTGCCAGCAGGAAGACAGGGGTCGGAGAGCAGTACTTC.

The chain links TRBV30 to TRBJ2-3, with no clear D. The CDR3 is 13 amino acids. V gave up 0 bases and J gave up 6 bases, with 10 bases separating them. CDR1 and CDR2 (germline): GTSNPN, SVGIG (reference sequence). In nucleotides, the CDR3 is TGTGCCTGGAGTGTAAGCGCCCCGGATACGCAGTATTTT. Amino acid sequence: CAWSVSAPDTQYF.

This clone came up once. The genes are TRBV4-2 and TRBJ1-3; possibly TRBD1 for D (5 bases). The CDR3 has 16 amino acids. V lost 4 bases to trimming and J lost 0 bases, with 13 bases between them. Germline CDR1 is LGHNA and CDR2 is YNFKEQ. CDR3 sequence: CASSPSGQGSGNTIYF. In DNA, the CDR3 is TGTGCCAGCAGCCCCTCCGGACAAGGCTCTGGAAACACCATATATTTT.

The chain joins TRBV30 to TRBJ2-7, with 7 bases identical to TRBD1. Germline CDR1 reads GTSNPN; CDR2 reads SVGIG (reference sequence). The ends lost 3 bases at V and 4 bases at J; junction bases unmatched: 3. The CDR3 loop spans 12 amino acids. For the CDR3, the DNA is TGTGCCTGGAGCTCGGACAGGTACGAGCAGTACTTC. It translates to CAWSSDRYEQYF.

The chain combines TRBV7-2 with TRBJ2-3, with TRBD2 matching 9 bases. The CDR3 has 14 residues. The V and J ends lost 7 bases and 6 bases, in that order; junction bases with no gene match: 8. Germline CDR1 reads SGHTA; CDR2 reads FQGNSA. CDR3 amino acids: CASIRGGASDTQYF. DNA for the CDR3: TGTGCCAGCATCCGCGGGGGGGCCTCGGATACGCAGTATTTT.

CDR3 sequence reads: CARNGYRGQCNEQFF. The DNA of the CDR3 is TGTGCCAGAAACGGATACAGGGGGCAATGCAATGAGCAGTTCTTC. The chain couples TRBV5-3 to TRBJ2-1, with 9 bases that match TRBD1. TRBV5-3 is an ORF, and what it does is uncertain. J gave up 6 bases and V 6 bases, and 10 bases lay outside the gene matches. This CDR3 contains 15 residues.

The rearrangement joins TRBV7-9 to TRBJ2-1; 7 bases line up with TRBD1. This CDR3 region has 13 residues. Germline CDR1 and CDR2: SEHNR and FQNEAQ (reference sequence). The V gene end was trimmed by 7 bases and the J gene end by 4 bases; junction bases not matched to a gene: 4. In DNA form, the CDR3 reads TGTGCCAGCAAGAACAGGGGATACAATGAGCAGTTCTTC. Its translation is CASKNRGYNEQFF.

Note on this clone: This probably arose from a read error, given a far larger clone one base away. This specimen includes other DNA sequences encoding the same CDR3. The chain combines TRBV4-2 with TRBJ1-1; perhaps TRBD1 as D (5 bases). V lost 6 bases and J 0 bases, leaving 11 bases between the germline ends. The CDR3 is 14 residues long. The germline V gene has CDR1 LGHNA and CDR2 YNFKEQ. The CDR3 bases are TGTGCCAGCAGAAGGACAAGATTGAACACTGAAGCTTTCTTT. It is translated as CASRRTRLNTEAFF.

The V call is TRBV13, the J call TRBJ1-2; D is ambiguous. V lost 3 bases to trimming and J lost 2 bases, with 13 bases between them. The CDR3 loop spans 15 amino acids. CDR1 and CDR2 from the germline V gene are PRHDT and FYEKMQ (reference sequence). CDR3 DNA: TGTGCCAGCAGCTTTTTTGTTCAGGTGAACTATGGCTACACCTTC. Translating it yields CASSFFVQVNYGYTF.

In this sample, this clone turned up a few times. V gene TRBV5-4 combines with J gene TRBJ1-2; possible D gene TRBD1, 6 bases. Trimming cost V 0 bases and J 5 bases, with 8 bases left between them. This CDR3 contains 13 residues. Per the germline V gene, CDR1 is SGHNT and CDR2 is YYREEE (reference sequence). This chain's CDR3 is CASSLDREYGYTF. DNA of the CDR3: TGTGCCAGCAGCTTGGACAGGGAGTATGGCTACACCTTC.

V gene TRBV20-1 combines with J gene TRBJ1-2, with D unclear. CDR1 is DFQATT and CDR2 is SNEGSKA in the germline V gene (reference sequence). This CDR3 comprises 11 residues. The CDR3 here is CSFGGSYGYTF. CDR3 sequence (DNA): TGCTCTTTTGGCGGGTCCTATGGCTACACCTTC.

The J gene is TRBJ2-1, the V gene TRBV20-1; D possibly corresponds to TRBD1 (5 bases). Germline CDR1 is DFQATT and CDR2 is SNEGSKA (reference sequence). This CDR3 spans 11 amino acids. The CDR3 DNA reads TGCGCAGGGAACCCCTACAATGAGCAGTTCTTC. Amino acids: CAGNPYNEQFF.

The count of this clone is one. This rearrangement joins TRBV30 to TRBJ1-5; D call uncertain. CDR1 and CDR2 (germline): GTSNPN, SVGIG (reference sequence). The CDR3 has 13 residues. With 0 bases removed from V and 5 bases from J, the gap between germline ends came to 8 bases. CDR3 nucleotide sequence: TGTGCCTGGAGTGTACAAGAGGATCAGCCCCAGCATTTT. Its protein product is CAWSVQEDQPQHF.

The chain recombines TRBV6-1 with TRBJ2-3; no clear D gene. This CDR3 is built from 14 residues. In germline, CDR1 is MNHNS, CDR2 SASEGT. The V and J ends lost 6 bases and 1 base respectively, with 11 bases between them. CDR3 bases: TGTGCCAGCAGGGTCGAGACTGGCACAGATACGCAGTATTTT. This codes for CASRVETGTDTQYF.

The chain couples TRBV9 to TRBJ1-1; 8 nucleotides line up with TRBD1. The CDR3 totals 15 residues. Germline V gene lookup returns CDR1 SGDLS and CDR2 YYNGEE. Trimming took 0 bases from V and 0 from J; bases not matched to a gene: 1. This CDR3 reads CASSVVDRVNTEAFF. For the CDR3, the DNA is TGTGCCAGCAGCGTAGTGGACAGGGTGAACACTGAAGCTTTCTTT.

This chain uses TRBV2 with TRBJ1-2, with D hard to call. The V gene lost 9 bases and the J gene lost 4 bases, with 9 bases spanning the gap. The germline V gene has CDR1 SNHLY and CDR2 FYNNEI. The CDR3 spans 11 residues. CDR3 sequence (DNA): TGTGCCAGGGGGAGTAGCTATGGCTACACCTTC. It encodes CARGSSYGYTF.

The chain combines TRBV4-3 with TRBJ2-3, with 7 nucleotides matching TRBD1. The V gene end was trimmed by 4 bases and the J gene end by 2 bases; junction bases not matched to a gene: 12. The CDR3 is made up of 17 amino acids. Germline values: CDR1 LGHNA, CDR2 YSLEER. The CDR3 loop is CASSRDWDSFYTDTQYF. CDR3 sequence (DNA): TGCGCCAGCAGCCGCGACTGGGACAGCTTTTACACAGATACGCAGTATTTT.

The V call is TRBV30, the J call TRBJ2-7; TRBD2 matches 7 bases. This CDR3 comprises 18 residues. Trimming at V came to 3 bases and at J to 2 bases, leaving 19 bases not matched to a gene. Germline loops: CDR1 GTSNPN, CDR2 SVGIG (reference sequence). The CDR3 region is CAWRDPRSSGLPTYEQYF. CDR3 nucleotides: TGTGCCTGGAGGGATCCCAGGTCTAGCGGACTGCCTACCTACGAGCAGTACTTC.

V gene TRBV2 combines with J gene TRBJ2-2; 7 nucleotides align to TRBD1. The V and J ends lost 7 bases and 1 base, in that order; junction bases with no gene match: 6. In germline, CDR1 is SNHLY, CDR2 FYNNEI. The CDR3 has 15 amino acids. CDR3 nucleotides: TGTGCCAGCACCCCCCAGGGGGAGAACACCGGGGAGCTGTTTTTT. Protein sequence: CASTPQGENTGELFF.

This clone showed up just a few times. The chain uses TRBV19 and TRBJ1-2; 7 bases align to TRBD1. Trimming took 7 bases from V and 1 from J; bases not matched to a gene: 6. The V gene's germline CDR1 is LNHDA and CDR2 SQIVND (reference sequence). This CDR3 comprises 14 residues. This chain's CDR3 is CASIPTGINYGYTF. In DNA form, the CDR3 reads TGTGCCAGTATCCCGACAGGGATTAACTATGGCTACACCTTC.

The V and J genes are TRBV4-1 and TRBJ2-7; 8 bases are shared with TRBD1. The ends lost 0 bases at V and 0 bases at J; junction bases unmatched: 4. Germline CDR1 and CDR2: MGHRA and YSYEKL. The CDR3 contains 16 residues. Here the CDR3 reads CASSQDDRGFSYEQYF. The CDR3 nucleotides read TGCGCCAGCAGCCAAGATGACAGGGGATTCTCCTACGAGCAGTACTTC.

This chain links TRBV19 with TRBJ1-1, with 8 positions matching TRBD1. CDR1 is LNHDA, CDR2 SQIVND, per germline (reference sequence). The V segment lost 10 bases and the J segment 6 bases; nucleotides outside the gene matches: 31. The CDR3 runs 20 residues. The DNA of the CDR3 is TGTGCCACCAGACCGGCAGTGGCAGGGGGCGCATCCGGGCTGTACGCTGAAGCTTTCTTT. Its translation is CATRPAVAGGASGLYAEAFF.

This clone was recorded only once. The V call is TRBV18, the J call TRBJ2-7, with TRBD1 matching over 8 bases. Looked up from germline, CDR1 is KGHSH and CDR2 is LQKENI. V was clipped by 0 bases and J by 6 bases; unmatched bases: 4. CDR3 length equals 14 residues. CDR3 protein: CASSPPGQESEQYF. The CDR3 region has the DNA TGTGCCAGCTCACCACCGGGACAGGAATCCGAGCAGTACTTC.

This clone was observed once. The V gene is TRBV7-9, the J gene TRBJ2-1; the match to TRBD2 covers 10 bases. Germline values: CDR1 SEHNR, CDR2 FQNEAQ (reference sequence). V shed 2 bases, J shed 7 bases, and the junction held 8 bases outside the gene matches. The CDR3 consists of 16 residues. CDR3 bases: TGTGCCAGCAGCTTACAGGGTAGCGGGGGGCTGAATGAGCAGTTCTTC. As protein: CASSLQGSGGLNEQFF.

The V gene is TRBV30, the J gene TRBJ1-1; TRBD1 aligns across 7 bases. The ends lost 5 bases at V and 7 bases at J; junction bases unmatched: 7. CDR1 and CDR2 from the germline V gene are GTSNPN and SVGIG (reference sequence). This CDR3 has 12 residues. CDR3 region: CAWGRQGNEAFF. The DNA for the CDR3 is TGTGCCTGGGGCCGACAGGGCAATGAAGCTTTCTTT. The variable domain in full, completed from reference TRBV30 and TRBJ1-1, reads SQTIHQWPATLVQPVGSPLSLECTVEGTSNPNLYWYRQAAGRGLQLLFYSVGIGQISSEVPQNLSASRPQDRQFILSSKKLLLSDSGFYLCAWGRQGNEAFFGQGTRLTVV.

The chain employs TRBV18 and TRBJ1-4, with D possibly being TRBD1 (5 bases). Looked up from germline, CDR1 is KGHSH and CDR2 is LQKENI. This CDR3 region has 16 residues. Trimming removed 2 bases at V and 0 bases at J, with 10 bases between. Here the CDR3 reads CASSPSSQATNEKLFF. The CDR3 DNA reads TGTGCCAGCTCACCATCATCACAGGCAACTAATGAAAAACTGTTTTTT.